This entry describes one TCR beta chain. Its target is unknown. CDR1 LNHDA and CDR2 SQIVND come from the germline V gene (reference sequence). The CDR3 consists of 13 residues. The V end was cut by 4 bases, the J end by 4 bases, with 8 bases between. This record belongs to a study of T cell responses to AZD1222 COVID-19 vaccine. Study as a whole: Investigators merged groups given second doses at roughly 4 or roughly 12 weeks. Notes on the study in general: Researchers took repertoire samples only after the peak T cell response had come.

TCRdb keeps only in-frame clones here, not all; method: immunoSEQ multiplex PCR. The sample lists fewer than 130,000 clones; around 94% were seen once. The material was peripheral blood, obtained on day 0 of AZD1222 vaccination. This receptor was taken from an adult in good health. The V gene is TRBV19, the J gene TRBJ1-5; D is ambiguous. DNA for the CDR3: TGTGCCAGTAGTACGACGGCGAATCAGCCCCAGCATTTT. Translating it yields CASSTTANQPQHF.